This TCR beta chain was observed in a study of T cells after yellow fever vaccination. This clonotype is judged medium-sized (0.01 to 0.1%). General study results and limits: Booster samples showed a return of most primary-vaccination clones (roughly 96% CD4, 80% to 90% CD8).

This CDR3 region has 12 residues. V lost 3 bases, J lost 8 bases, and 11 bases lay in between. Germline CDR1 and CDR2: SQVTM and ANQGSEA. TCRdb itself ran the 5' RACE reads through MiXCR, one entry per CDR3 protein. The table shows roughly 16,000 distinct CDR3 sequences, with about 4% occurring only once. The rearrangement links TRBV29-1 to TRBJ2-1; the D is unclear. Sequenced material: PBMCs, either bulk or a sorted T-cell subset (CD4+, CD8+, memory, or dextramer-sorted; not recorded which), taken 15 days after the yellow fever booster vaccination. The clonotype comes from a man younger than 45 who received the YFV17D yellow fever vaccine. The DNA for the CDR3 is TGCAGCGTTGAGTGGGGTGCCGATGAGCAGTTCTTC. It specifies CSVEWGADEQFF.